This TCR beta chain was captured by sequencing in a study of OX40 agonist ivuxolimab in advanced cancers. Germline CDR1 and CDR2: GTSNPN and SVGIG (reference sequence). The germline V and J ends were trimmed by 5 bases and 4 bases, with 14 bases remaining between them. CDR3 length equals 13 residues. Libraries were prepared by immunoSEQ multiplex PCR; TCRdb keeps only in-frame clonotypes and omits some of them. The data show around 100,000 clones, about 89% seen once. The starting material was CD4+ or CD8+ T cells sorted from blood, obtained in a trial of the OX40 agonist ivuxolimab. J is TRBJ1-1 and V is TRBV30; D possibly corresponds to TRBD1 (5 bases). This clonotype originated in an adult with an advanced solid tumor such as melanoma, head and neck, liver or kidney cancer. CDR3 DNA sequence: TGTGCCTGGCATAGGGACCGCCCCACTGAAGCTTTCTTT. Its protein is CAWHRDRPTEAFF.